This paragraph covers one TCR beta chain sequence. As yet, its antigen is unknown. These data originate in a study of CD8 T cells in ankylosing spondylitis. The study's findings and limits: From matched ankylosing spondylitis synovial fluid, disease-linked clones were reportedly recovered at significantly enriched levels. Earlier work had already found some motif variants in reactive arthritis synovial fluid and blood. In ankylosing spondylitis blood, a motif of roughly 8 highly homologous TCR beta variants appeared characteristic. Disease-linked clones were CD8+ and relatively rare in peripheral blood.

Preparation of TCR beta libraries was done by quantitative 5'-RACE with molecular barcodes. One entry per CDR3 protein, called by TCRdb with MiXCR from the 5' RACE reads. The profile shows 250,000 to 350,000 distinct CDR3 sequences, 7.5% to 9% of them singletons. V shed 2 bases and J 10 bases; nucleotides not matched to a gene: 6. The CDR3 runs 13 residues. Germline-derived CDR1 and CDR2 are DFQATT and SNEGSKA (reference sequence). This clonotype was sampled from a male donor with ankylosing spondylitis. The V gene is TRBV20-1, the J gene TRBJ2-1; the match to TRBD1 covers 9 bases. The specimen sequenced was blood, either unsorted or a sorted T cell fraction (not recorded which). CDR3 amino acids: CSARRQGGWEQFF. CDR3 nucleotides: TGCAGTGCTAGAAGACAGGGGGGCTGGGAGCAGTTCTTC.